The clone carrying this TCR beta chain occurred a few times. Authors' methods: Nucleated cell counts were estimated from reference gene primer amplification. TCRdb's table, derived via immunoSEQ multiplex PCR, lists solely in-frame clones and lacks some. V and J calls and clone size are those listed in that table; D and trimming were worked out from the DNA. This table has approximately 140,000 clones, roughly 76% appearing once. The CDR3 runs to 14 residues. Germline V gives CDR1 SEHNR, CDR2 FQNEAQ (reference sequence). The V end was cut by 5 bases, the J end by 0 bases, with 8 bases between. The data derive from a study of blood T cell repertoires in COVID-19. Study-level information: Some COVID-19 samples were acute and others convalescent; all came from the United States, Italy and Spain. The cDNA or gDNA used as material had been derived from T cells, B-cell-depleted T cells, or PBMCs.

V and J are TRBV7-9 and TRBJ1-3; D unclear. Sequenced: peripheral blood. The sequence came from a human donor with acute or convalescent COVID-19. The donor label of this sample is uncertain. The CDR3 here is CASSPQFSGNTIYF. The CDR3 DNA follows: TGTGCCAGCAGCCCCCAGTTCTCTGGAAACACCATATATTTT.